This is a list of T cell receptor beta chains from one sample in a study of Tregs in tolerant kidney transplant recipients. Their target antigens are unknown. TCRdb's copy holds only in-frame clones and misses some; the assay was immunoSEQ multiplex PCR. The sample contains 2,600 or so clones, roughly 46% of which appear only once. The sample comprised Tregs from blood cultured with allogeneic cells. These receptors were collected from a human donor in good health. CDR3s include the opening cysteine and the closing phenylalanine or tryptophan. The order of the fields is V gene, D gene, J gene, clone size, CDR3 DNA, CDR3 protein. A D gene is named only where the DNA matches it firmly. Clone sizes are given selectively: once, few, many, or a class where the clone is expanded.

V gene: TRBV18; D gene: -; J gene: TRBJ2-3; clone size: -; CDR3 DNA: TGTGCCAGCTCGCGTCGGGTCCCCCTCAGGGCAGATACGCAGTATTTT; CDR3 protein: CASSRRVPLRADTQYF
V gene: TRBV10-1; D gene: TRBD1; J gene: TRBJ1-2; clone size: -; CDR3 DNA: TGCGCCAGCATTTATAGGACAGGGGGGTACTATGGCTACACCTTC; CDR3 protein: CASIYRTGGYYGYTF
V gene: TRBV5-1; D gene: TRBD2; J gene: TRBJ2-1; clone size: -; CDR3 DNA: TGCGCCAGCAGCTCCATGGCCGGGACTAGCGGGCTTTACAATGAGCAGTTCTTC; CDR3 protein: CASSSMAGTSGLYNEQFF
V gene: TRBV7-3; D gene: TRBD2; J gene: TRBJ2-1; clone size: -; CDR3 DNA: TGTGCCAGCAGCTTAGGAGCGGGATGGGCCTACAATGAGCAGTTCTTC; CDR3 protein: CASSLGAGWAYNEQFF
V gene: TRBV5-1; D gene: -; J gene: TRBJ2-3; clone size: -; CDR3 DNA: TGCGCCAGCACCACCGAGAGGTTTGTGGATACGCAGTATTTT; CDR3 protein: CASTTERFVDTQYF
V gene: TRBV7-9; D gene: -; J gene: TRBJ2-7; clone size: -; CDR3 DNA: TGTGCCAGCAGCTTAGTGACTGGGATCGGTTCGGCCGAGCAGTACTTC; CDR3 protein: CASSLVTGIGSAEQYF
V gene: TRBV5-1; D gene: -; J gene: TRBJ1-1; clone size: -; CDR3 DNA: TGCGCCAGCAGCCCCGACGCGGGAATCTTGAACACTGAAGCTTTCTTT; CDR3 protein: CASSPDAGILNTEAFF
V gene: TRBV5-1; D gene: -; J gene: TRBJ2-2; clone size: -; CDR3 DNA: TGCGCCAGCAGCCGCGGCAGCTATACCGGGGAGCTGTTTTTT; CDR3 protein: CASSRGSYTGELFF
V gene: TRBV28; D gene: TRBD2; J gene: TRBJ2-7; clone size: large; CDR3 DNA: TGTGCCAGCACGGGGGGGTACGAGCAGTACTTC; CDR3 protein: CASTGGYEQYF
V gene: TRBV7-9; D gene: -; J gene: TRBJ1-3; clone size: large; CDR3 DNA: TGTGCCAGCAGCTTAGGGCGCCTTTTGTTTGGAAACACCATATATTTT; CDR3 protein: CASSLGRLLFGNTIYF
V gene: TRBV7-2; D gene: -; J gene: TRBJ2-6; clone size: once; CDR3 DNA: TGTGCCAGCAGCGTTGCTACGAGACGACAAAGTCGGGCCAACGTCCTGACTTTC; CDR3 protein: CASSVATRRQSRANVLTF
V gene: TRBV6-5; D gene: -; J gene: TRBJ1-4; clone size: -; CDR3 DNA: TGTGCCAGCAAGACTAATGAAAAACTGTTTTTT; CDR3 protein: CASKTNEKLFF
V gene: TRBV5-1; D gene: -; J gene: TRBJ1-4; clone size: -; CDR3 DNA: TGCGCCAGCAGCTTCTCCGCAGCTAATGAAAAACTGTTTTTT; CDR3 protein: CASSFSAANEKLFF
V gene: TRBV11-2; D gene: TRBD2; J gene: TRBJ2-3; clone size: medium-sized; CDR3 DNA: TGTGCCAGCAGCTGGGATGGGCTAGCGGGGTTACGGACAGATACGCAGTATTTT; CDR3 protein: CASSWDGLAGLRTDTQYF
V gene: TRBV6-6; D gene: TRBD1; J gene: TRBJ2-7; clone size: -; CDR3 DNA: TGTGCCAGCAGACAGGGGCAGGGAACCTACGAGCAGTACTTC; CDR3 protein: CASRQGQGTYEQYF
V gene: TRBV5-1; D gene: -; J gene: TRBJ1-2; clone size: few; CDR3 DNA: TGCGCCAGCAGCTTGTCTGGGTACTATGGCTACACCTTC; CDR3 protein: CASSLSGYYGYTF
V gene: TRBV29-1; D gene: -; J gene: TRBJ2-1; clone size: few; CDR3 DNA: TGCAGCGTTGTGCTGAGCTACAATGAGCAGTTCTTC; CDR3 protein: CSVVLSYNEQFF
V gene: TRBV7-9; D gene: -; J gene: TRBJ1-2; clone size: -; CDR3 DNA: TGTGCCAGCAGCTTAGCAAACAGCCCTAACTATGGCTACACCTTC; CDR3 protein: CASSLANSPNYGYTF
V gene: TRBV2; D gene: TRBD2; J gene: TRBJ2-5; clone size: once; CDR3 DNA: TGTGCCAGCAGGTTACTCGGGCGGGGGGGGCCCGGGGCCCAGTACTTC; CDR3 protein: CASRLLGRGGPGAQYF
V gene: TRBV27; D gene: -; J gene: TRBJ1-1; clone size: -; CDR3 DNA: TGTGCCAGCAGTACCACAGGGAAGGCTTTCTTT; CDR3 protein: CASSTTGKAFF
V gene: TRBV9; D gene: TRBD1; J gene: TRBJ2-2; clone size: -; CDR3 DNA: TGTGCCAGCAGCAGACAGGGGTCCGGGGAGCTGTTTTTT; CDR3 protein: CASSRQGSGELFF
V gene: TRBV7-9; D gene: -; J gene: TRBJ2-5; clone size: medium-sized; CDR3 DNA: TGTGCCAGCAGCGCACAGGGTTACCAAGAGACCCAGTACTTC; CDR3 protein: CASSAQGYQETQYF
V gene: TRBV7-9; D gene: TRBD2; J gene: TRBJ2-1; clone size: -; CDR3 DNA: TGTGCCAGCAGCCCCCCACCCGCGGGAGGCTCCTACAATGAGCAGTTCTTC; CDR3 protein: CASSPPPAGGSYNEQFF
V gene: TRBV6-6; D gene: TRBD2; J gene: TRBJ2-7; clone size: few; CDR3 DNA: TGTGCCAGCAGTTTTATACCGGGACTAGCCTACGAGCAGTACTTC; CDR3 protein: CASSFIPGLAYEQYF
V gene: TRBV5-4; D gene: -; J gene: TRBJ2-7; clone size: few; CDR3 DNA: TGTGCCAGCAGCCTTCGAACCTACGAGCAGTACTTC; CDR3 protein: CASSLRTYEQYF
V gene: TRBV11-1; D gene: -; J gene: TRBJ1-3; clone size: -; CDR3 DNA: TGTGCCAGCAGCTTAGGGCGCCTTTTGTTTGGAAACACCATATATTTT; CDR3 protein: CASSLGRLLFGNTIYF
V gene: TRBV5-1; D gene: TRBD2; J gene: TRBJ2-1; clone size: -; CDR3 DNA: TGCGCCAGCAGCTTGGATCGGGGGGACCCCTACAATGAGCAGTTCTTC; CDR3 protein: CASSLDRGDPYNEQFF
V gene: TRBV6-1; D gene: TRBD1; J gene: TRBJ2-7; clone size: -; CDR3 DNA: TGTGCCAGTCGACAGGGGGCCAGTTCCGAGCAGTACTTC; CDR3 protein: CASRQGASSEQYF
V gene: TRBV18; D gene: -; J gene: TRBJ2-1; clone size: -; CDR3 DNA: TGTGCCAGCTCACCAGCCAGCTTTGGGTACAATGAGCAGTTCTTC; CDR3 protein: CASSPASFGYNEQFF
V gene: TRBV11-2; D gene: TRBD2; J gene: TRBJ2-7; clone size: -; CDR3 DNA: TGTGCCAGCAGCCCGTTAGGTCTAGGACTAGCGATATACGAGCAGTACTTC; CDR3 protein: CASSPLGLGLAIYEQYF
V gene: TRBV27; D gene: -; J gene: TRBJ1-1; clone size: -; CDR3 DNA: TGTGCCAGCAGTTTATCGATTCCTTTAGGGCTGAACACTGAAGCTTTCTTT; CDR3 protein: CASSLSIPLGLNTEAFF
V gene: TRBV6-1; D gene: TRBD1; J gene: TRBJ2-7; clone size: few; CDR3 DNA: TGTGCCAGCAGGCGGACAGGGAACTACGAGCAGTACTTC; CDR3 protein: CASRRTGNYEQYF
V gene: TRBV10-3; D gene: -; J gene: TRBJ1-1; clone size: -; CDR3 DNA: TGTGCCATCAGGGAATGGGACGGTCGAGCCACTGAAGCTTTCTTT; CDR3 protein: CAIREWDGRATEAFF
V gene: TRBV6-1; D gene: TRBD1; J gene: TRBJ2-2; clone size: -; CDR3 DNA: TGTGCCAGCAGGCGACAGGGGGCGCGTCCCGGGGAGCTGTTTTTT; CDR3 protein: CASRRQGARPGELFF
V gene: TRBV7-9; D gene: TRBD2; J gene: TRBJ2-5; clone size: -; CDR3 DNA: TGTGCCGGGATCTTAGCGGGGGGTGAGACCCAGTACTTC; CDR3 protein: CAGILAGGETQYF
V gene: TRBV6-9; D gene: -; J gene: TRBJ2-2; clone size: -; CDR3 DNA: TGTGCCAGCAGTAGGACGCCGAACACCGGGGAGCTGTTTTTT; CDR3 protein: CASSRTPNTGELFF
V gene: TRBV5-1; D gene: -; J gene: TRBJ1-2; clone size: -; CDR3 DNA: TGCGCCAGCAGCTTGACAGGCAGGTCCGATGGCTACACCTTC; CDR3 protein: CASSLTGRSDGYTF
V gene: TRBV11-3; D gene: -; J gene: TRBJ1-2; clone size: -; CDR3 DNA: TGTGCCAGCGTGCTCCAGGGAAGAGGTTATGGCTACACCTTC; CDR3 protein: CASVLQGRGYGYTF
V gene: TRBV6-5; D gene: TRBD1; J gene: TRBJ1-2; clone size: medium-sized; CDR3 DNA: TGTGCCAGCAGACTAGGACAGGGGGGAATCTATGGCTACACCTTC; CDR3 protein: CASRLGQGGIYGYTF
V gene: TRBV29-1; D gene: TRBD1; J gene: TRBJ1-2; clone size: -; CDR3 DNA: TGCAGCGTTTCCACGACAGGGTACAACTATGGCTACACCTTC; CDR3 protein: CSVSTTGYNYGYTF
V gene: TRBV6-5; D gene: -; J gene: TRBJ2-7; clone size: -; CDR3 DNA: TGTGCCAGCAGTTACTCTTGGGGCTACGAGCAGTACTTC; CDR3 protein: CASSYSWGYEQYF
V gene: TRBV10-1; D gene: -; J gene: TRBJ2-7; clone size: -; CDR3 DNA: TGCGCCAGCAGTGACAGGAACTACGAGCAGTACTTC; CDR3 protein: CASSDRNYEQYF
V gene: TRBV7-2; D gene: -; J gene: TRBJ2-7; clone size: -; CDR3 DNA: TGTGCCAGCAGCAACAGTGCGGGTGGTGAGCAGTACTTC; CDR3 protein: CASSNSAGGEQYF
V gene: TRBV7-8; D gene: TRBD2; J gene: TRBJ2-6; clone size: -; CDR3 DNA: TGTGCCAGCAGCTTAAAACTAGCGGGATCTGGGGCCAACGTCCTGACTTTC; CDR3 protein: CASSLKLAGSGANVLTF
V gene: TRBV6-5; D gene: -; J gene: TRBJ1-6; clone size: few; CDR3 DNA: TGTGCCAGCAGTTACCTGCAGAATTCACCCCTCCACTTT; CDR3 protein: CASSYLQNSPLHF
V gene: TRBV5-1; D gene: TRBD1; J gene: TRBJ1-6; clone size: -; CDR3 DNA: TGCGCCAGCAGCTTGGGCGGGACAGGGCGTTCACCCCTCCACTTT; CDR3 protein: CASSLGGTGRSPLHF
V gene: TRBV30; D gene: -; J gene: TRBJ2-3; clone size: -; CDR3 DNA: TGTGCCTGGAGTTGGACAGATACGCAGTATTTT; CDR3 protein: CAWSWTDTQYF
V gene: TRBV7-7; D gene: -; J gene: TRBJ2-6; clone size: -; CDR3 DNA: TGTGCCAGCAGCACAAATAATAAGCCACAAAGTCGGGCCAACGTCCTGACTTTC; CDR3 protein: CASSTNNKPQSRANVLTF
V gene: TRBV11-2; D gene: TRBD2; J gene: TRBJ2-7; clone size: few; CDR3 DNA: TGTGCCAGCGGGGGGCCGCTAGCGGGAGTCGAGCAGTACTTC; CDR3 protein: CASGGPLAGVEQYF
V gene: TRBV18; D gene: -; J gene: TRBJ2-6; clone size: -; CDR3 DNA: TGTGCCAGCTCACCCGGACTTTTAAGTGGGGCCAACGTCCTGACTTTC; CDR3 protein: CASSPGLLSGANVLTF
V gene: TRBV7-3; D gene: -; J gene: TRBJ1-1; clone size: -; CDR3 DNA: TGTGCCAGCAGCTTAAGCCCCCCAACCTCGGAAGCTTTCTTT; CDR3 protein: CASSLSPPTSEAFF
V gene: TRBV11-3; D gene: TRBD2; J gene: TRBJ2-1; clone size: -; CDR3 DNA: TGTGCCAGCAGCAAGGGACTAGCGGGGGGGCCGTCCTACAATGAGCAGTTCTTC; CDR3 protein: CASSKGLAGGPSYNEQFF
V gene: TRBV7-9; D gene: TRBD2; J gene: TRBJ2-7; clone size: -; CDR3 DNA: TGTGCCAGCAGCAGACTAGCGGTATTACGGGGCGAGCAGTACTTC; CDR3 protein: CASSRLAVLRGEQYF
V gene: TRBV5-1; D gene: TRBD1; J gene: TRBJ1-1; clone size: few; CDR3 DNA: TGCGCCAGCAGCTTACAGGGGTGGAACACTGAAGCTTTCTTT; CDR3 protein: CASSLQGWNTEAFF
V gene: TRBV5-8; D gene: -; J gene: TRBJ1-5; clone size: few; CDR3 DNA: TGTGCCAGCAGCTTCTGGGAAAGTCAGCCCCAGCATTTT; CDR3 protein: CASSFWESQPQHF
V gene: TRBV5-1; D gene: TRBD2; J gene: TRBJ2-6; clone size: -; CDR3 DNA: TGCGCCAGCAGCTTGCACGCGGGAGGACGAACCTACTCTGGGGCCAACGTCCTGACTTTC; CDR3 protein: CASSLHAGGRTYSGANVLTF
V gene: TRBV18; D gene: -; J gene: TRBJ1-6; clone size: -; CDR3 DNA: TGTGCCAGCTCACTGAGGGATAATTCACCCCTCCACTTT; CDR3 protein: CASSLRDNSPLHF